This TCR beta chain was recovered during a study of blood T cells in healthy people across ages. General study points: No one knew whether donors had CMV, which possibly confounded expanded clonotype changes.

PCR was performed a second time for about 6 to 11 cycles using a sample-barcoded 5' primer and a J-beta primer mix. Every cDNA molecule carried a tag from a template-switch adaptor bearing 12 random nucleotides. Via MiXCR, TCRdb re-called the 5' RACE reads, giving one row per CDR3 protein. In the table there are 650,000 to 1,000,000 distinct CDR3 sequences, less than 60% of which are singletons. Trimming removed 5 bases from V and 8 bases from J; junction bases left unmatched: 7. Germline loops: CDR1 MNHEY, CDR2 SVGEGT. CDR3 length equals 13 residues. A remark on this clonotype: Its antigen remains unidentified.

Donors each provided about 10 milliliters of peripheral blood. This chain connects TRBV6-2 or TRBV6-3 to TRBJ1-2; 8 nucleotides match TRBD1. Sequenced material: blood. The TCR sequence derives from an older man in good health. CDR3 bases: TGTGCCAGCAGTCCGCGACAGGGGCACGGCTACACCTTC. Encoded protein: CASSPRQGHGYTF.